The 14 T cell receptor beta chains presented below share a single source sample, sequenced in a study of T cell repertoires in cytomegalovirus infection. TCRdb used MiXCR to reprocess the reads, holding one entry per CDR3 protein. The table includes about 830,000 distinct CDR3 sequences, about 33% detected once. For these receptors, no antigen is known. The sequencing used cultured CD8+ T cells from PBMCs, collected from culture after CMV antigen stimulation. All receptors derive from a human donor in good health (CMV status not recorded). Some clones in this sample may be carry-over from other donors' samples.

This rearrangement joins TRBV7-9 to TRBJ1-1; possible D gene TRBD1, 6 bases. This CDR3 has 14 residues. Germline V gene sequence: CDR1 SEHNR, CDR2 FQNEAQ (reference sequence). Between the trimmed V and J ends, which lost 3 bases and 5 bases, there was a span of 13 bases. The CDR3 reads CASSFTGRRTEAFF. The CDR3 DNA sequence: TGTGCCAGCAGCTTCACAGGGCGAAGGACTGAAGCTTTCTTT. The entire variable domain, with the rest obtained from reference TRBV7-9 and TRBJ1-1, is as follows: DTGVSQNPRHKITKRGQNVTFRCDPISEHNRLYWYRQTLGQGPEFLTYFQNEAQLEKSRLLSDRFSAERPKGSFSTLEIQRTEQGDSAMYLCASSFTGRRTEAFFGQGTRLTVV.

The genes are TRBV5-6 and TRBJ2-1; 8 bases are shared with TRBD2. The CDR3 has 14 residues. Losses at the gene ends were 4 bases for V and 8 bases for J; bases not matched to a gene: 8. Germline V gene data show CDR1 as SGHDT and CDR2 as YYEEEE. CDR3 coding DNA: TGTGCCAGCAGCCTACTAGCGGCCGGGGATGAGCAGTTCTTC. Its protein is CASSLLAAGDEQFF.

CDR3 coding DNA: TGTGCCAGCAGCTTAACTACAGGGGGGGATGGCTACACCTTC. Translating it yields CASSLTTGGDGYTF. This chain connects TRBV7-9 to TRBJ1-2, with TRBD1 matching 8 bases. After removal of 2 bases from V and 6 bases from J, the junction contained 5 bases not matched to a gene. The germline gives CDR1 SEHNR, CDR2 FQNEAQ (reference sequence). This CDR3 has 14 residues.

The chain uses TRBV28 and TRBJ2-7, with TRBD1 as a possible D gene (6 bases). Germline V gene lookup returns CDR1 MDHEN and CDR2 SYDVKM. The CDR3 has 13 amino acids. Trimming removed 6 bases from V and 2 bases from J, with 11 bases in between. In nucleotides, the CDR3 is TGTGCCAGCAGGCGCAGGGGTCCCTACGAGCAGTACGTC. As protein: CASRRRGPYEQYV.

Many counts were recorded for this clonotype. V and J are TRBV7-8 and TRBJ1-2, with no clear D. In germline, CDR1 is SGHVS, CDR2 FQNEAQ. The CDR3 spans 14 residues. Trimming removed 5 bases at V and 1 base at J, with 11 bases between. The CDR3 DNA follows: TGTGCCAGCAGCACGAGGAGACTTAACTATGGCTACACCTTC. This encodes CASSTRRLNYGYTF.

This clonotype has a handful of counts. This chain connects TRBV19 to TRBJ1-3; D ambiguous. The CDR3 runs to 15 residues. The germline gives CDR1 LNHDA, CDR2 SQIVND (reference sequence). Deletions cut 6 bases from V and 4 bases from J, with 16 bases between. CDR3 loop: CASRPSIWSGNTIYF. The CDR3 DNA follows: TGTGCCAGTAGGCCTTCGATTTGGAGCGGAAACACCATATATTTT.

This clonotype was seen a handful of times. The V and J genes are TRBV19 and TRBJ1-5; D possibly corresponds to TRBD1 (5 bases). CDR1 is LNHDA and CDR2 is SQIVND in the germline V gene (reference sequence). This CDR3 comprises 14 residues. Trimming took off 3 bases at V and 6 bases at J, with 12 bases between the two ends. CDR3 in DNA: TGTGCCAGTAGTATCCTTGGGGGACGTCAGCCCCAGCATTTT. It translates to CASSILGGRQPQHF.

The V and J genes are TRBV5-6 and TRBJ2-3, with a tentative D call TRBD2 (6 bases). V lost 5 bases, J lost 2 bases, and 21 bases lay in between. This CDR3 has 17 amino acids. Germline assignment: CDR1 SGHDT and CDR2 YYEEEE. The CDR3 sequence: CASSSPSAGPDTDTQYF. DNA for the CDR3: TGTGCCAGCAGTTCTCCCTCCGCGGGACCCGACACAGATACGCAGTATTTT.

This clonotype was detected many times. The V call is TRBV7-9, the J call TRBJ1-5, with unresolved D. V lost 5 bases and J 7 bases, leaving 9 bases between the germline ends. Germline loops: CDR1 SEHNR, CDR2 FQNEAQ (reference sequence). This CDR3 contains 12 residues. The CDR3 DNA sequence: TGTGCCAGCAGCCCCGGAGCCCAGCCCCAGCATTTT. Encoded protein: CASSPGAQPQHF.

This clonotype was seen at least ten times. The chain couples TRBV7-8 to TRBJ2-3; TRBD2 agrees at 11 bases. Germline V lookup: CDR1 SGHVS, CDR2 FQNEAQ. V lost 5 bases to trimming and J lost 5 bases; unmatched junction nucleotides: 9. This CDR3 has 16 residues. CDR3 sequence: CASSLLAGGPVDTQYF. The CDR3 nucleotides read TGTGCCAGCAGCCTATTAGCGGGGGGGCCGGTAGATACGCAGTATTTT.

This chain joins TRBV2 and TRBJ1-3, with D possibly being TRBD1 (5 bases). This CDR3 contains 16 residues. In germline, CDR1 is SNHLY, CDR2 FYNNEI. V lost 3 bases and J lost 3, with 15 bases in between. The DNA of the CDR3 is TGTGCCAGCAGTGATGAGGGGCGTTGGGGTGGAAACACCATATATTTT. It translates to CASSDEGRWGGNTIYF.

Here the CDR3 DNA reads TGCAGCGTGCCCAGGGAAAGAAGCTACACCTTC. Protein product: CSVPRERSYTF. The rearrangement joins TRBV29-1 to TRBJ1-2; maybe TRBD1 (5 bases). The germline gives CDR1 SQVTM, CDR2 ANQGSEA. Trimming stripped 6 bases from V and 9 bases from J, with 14 bases between. This CDR3 has 11 amino acids. The whole variable domain, filled in from reference TRBV29-1 and TRBJ1-2, reads SAVISQKPSRDICQRGTSLTIQCQVDSQVTMMFWYRQQPGQSLTLIATANQGSEATYESGFVIDKFPISRPNLTFSTLTVSNMSPEDSSIYLCSVPRERSYTFGSGTRLTVV.

The table lists this clonotype with a few counts. V gene TRBV7-2 combines with J gene TRBJ1-3, with a tentative D call TRBD1 (5 bases). Germline CDR1 and CDR2: SGHTA and FQGNSA. Between the trimmed V and J ends, which lost 5 bases and 4 bases, there was a span of 21 bases. There are 17 residues in the CDR3. CDR3 region: CASSPPSGGSMGNTIYF. In DNA form, the CDR3 reads TGTGCCAGCAGCCCGCCTAGTGGGGGAAGTATGGGAAACACCATATATTTT.

This clonotype was counted ten times or more. The chain joins TRBV7-6 to TRBJ2-1, with 10 positions matching TRBD2. CDR3 length: 16 residues. Germline V lookup: CDR1 SGHVS, CDR2 FNYEAQ. V gave up 4 bases and J gave up 0 bases; unmatched junction bases: 3. The CDR3, as DNA: TGTGCCAGCAGCTGGACTAGCGGATTCTCCTACAATGAGCAGTTCTTC. Encoded protein: CASSWTSGFSYNEQFF.